Included here is one TCR beta chain sequence, with context. Its target is not known. Measured with immunoSEQ multiplex PCR; TCRdb has only the in-frame clones, and not every one. The data hold roughly 110,000 clones, with nearly 90% observed a single time. This sample is part of a study of T cell responses to AZD1222 COVID-19 vaccine. Study-level findings and limits: CD4 TCRs covered the whole spike, strongest at regions 160-218 and 743-854. A rise in Spike-specific TCR breadth and depth followed two AZD1222 doses. Most donors were white British, females outnumbered males, and clonal diversity was possibly underestimated. The study identified only five or six AZD1222 recipients as seropositive at baseline.

The specimen comprised peripheral blood, sampled 28 days after the second AZD1222 dose. The receptor's source is an adult who received the AZD1222 COVID-19 vaccine.

DNA of the CDR3: TGTGCCACCAGTGGCCCAGGGGGAACCGGGGAGCTGTTTTTT. This encodes CATSGPGGTGELFF. V and J are TRBV24-1 and TRBJ2-2, with 7 bases fitting TRBD1. J was trimmed by 5 bases and V by 5 bases; bases with no gene match: 4. This CDR3 spans 14 amino acids. Germline V CDR1 and CDR2: KGHDR, SFDVKD.